This TCR beta chain was profiled in a study of T cells in Graves' hyperthyroidism and ophthalmopathy. There are 14 residues in the CDR3. The germline gives CDR1 MNHEY, CDR2 SVGEGT. The source material, RNA transcripts, was used to amplify TCR beta CDR3 regions. With the HTBI primer set, the TCR CDR3 went through a first round of RT-PCR. TCRdb re-analysed the multiplex PCR reads in MiXCR, keeping a single row per CDR3 protein. The sample carries 300,000 to 400,000 distinct CDR3 sequences, 15% to 20% recorded once. The V call is TRBV6-2 or TRBV6-3, the J call TRBJ2-2; tentative D call: TRBD2 (6 bases). The sample was blood. This TCR derives from a woman in her forties or fifties with Graves' hyperthyroidism. CDR3 loop: CAAEGSSGTGELFF. The DNA of the CDR3 is TGTGCGGCGGAGGGAAGTTCGGGCACCGGGGAGCTGTTTTTT.